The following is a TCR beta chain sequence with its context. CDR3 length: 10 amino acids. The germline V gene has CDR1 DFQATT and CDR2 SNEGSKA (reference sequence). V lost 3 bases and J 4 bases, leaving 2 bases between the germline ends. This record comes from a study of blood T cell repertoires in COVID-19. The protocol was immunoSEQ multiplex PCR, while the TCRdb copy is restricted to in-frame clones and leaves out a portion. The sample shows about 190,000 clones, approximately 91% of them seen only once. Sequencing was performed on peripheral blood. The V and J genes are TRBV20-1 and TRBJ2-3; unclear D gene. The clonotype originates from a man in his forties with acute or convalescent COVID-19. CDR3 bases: TGCAGTGCTAGCTCAGATACGCAGTATTTT. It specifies CSASSDTQYF.